The 29 T cell receptor beta chains listed next were all sequenced from one sample in a study of PD-1 blockade in classical Hodgkin lymphoma (TCRdb year 2020). According to the study, the label for this sample's time point signals: cycle 2 day 1 (C2D1) of nivolumab. Every trial patient had relapsed after autologous stem cell transplantation, and cohorts A, B and C differed in prior brentuximab vedotin exposure. The library came from the immunoSEQ multiplex PCR assay. TCRdb stores this immuneACCESS table with in-frame sequences only. Part of the clones is absent; in the studies checked, under half of the shortfall reflects unresolved V genes, and no reason is known for the rest. The sample has 35,000 to 55,000 clones on record, under 75% of them singletons. Of the sample, 2.8% is held by the ten largest clones. The starting material was peripheral blood mononuclear cells (PBMCs), obtained before the second cycle of nivolumab. These receptors came from a human donor with classical Hodgkin lymphoma.

V gene TRBV9 combines with J gene TRBJ2-5; TRBD2 aligns across 7 bases. The CDR3 spans 15 residues. Losses at the gene ends were 4 bases for V and 1 base for J; bases not matched to a gene: 7. Germline V gives CDR1 SGDLS, CDR2 YYNGEE. This chain's CDR3 is CASSPPGEGQETQYF. The CDR3 DNA reads as TGTGCCAGCAGCCCACCCGGGGAGGGCCAAGAGACCCAGTACTTC.

V usage is TRBV5-1 and J usage is TRBJ2-5; D perhaps matches TRBD2 (6 bases). CDR1 and CDR2 from the germline V gene are SGHRS and YFSETQ. The CDR3 contains 14 residues. Trimming cost V 0 bases and J 3 bases, with 9 bases left between them. The CDR3 loop is CASSLAPGEETQYF. The CDR3 coding sequence is TGCGCCAGCAGCTTGGCTCCGGGGGAAGAGACCCAGTACTTC.

The J gene is TRBJ2-7, the V gene TRBV13; TRBD2 might be the D (5 bases). Per the germline V gene, CDR1 is PRHDT and CDR2 is FYEKMQ (reference sequence). The CDR3 extends over 14 amino acids. Trimming stripped 3 bases from V and 0 bases from J, with 9 bases between. For the CDR3, the DNA is TGTGCCAGCAGCTTGGTTGGGAGCTCCTACGAGCAGTACTTC. It yields the protein CASSLVGSSYEQYF.

J is TRBJ1-5 and V is TRBV4-1; 7 nucleotides line up with TRBD1. This CDR3 has 15 residues. V gave up 0 bases and J gave up 8 bases; unmatched junction bases: 7. CDR1 and CDR2 (germline): MGHRA, YSYEKL. CDR3: CASSQERYQGEPQHF. The CDR3 coding sequence is TGCGCCAGCAGCCAAGAAAGGTATCAGGGGGAGCCCCAGCATTTT.

The chain couples TRBV6-6 to TRBJ1-4; the D is unclear. Per germline, CDR1 MNHNY and CDR2 SVGAGI (reference sequence). The CDR3 length is 15 residues. V gave up 7 bases and J gave up 1 base, with 13 bases separating them. CDR3 protein: CASTRQSGTNEKLFF. The CDR3 region has the DNA TGTGCCAGCACGAGGCAATCGGGAACTAATGAAAAACTGTTTTTT.

The genes are TRBV19 and TRBJ1-3, with D possibly being TRBD1 (5 bases). Per germline, CDR1 LNHDA and CDR2 SQIVND (reference sequence). Deletions cut 3 bases from V and 0 bases from J, with 9 bases between. CDR3 length: 15 residues. CDR3 nucleotide sequence: TGTGCCAGTAGTATTGGCGGGACCTCTGGAAACACCATATATTTT. Translating it yields CASSIGGTSGNTIYF.

The chain combines TRBV14 with TRBJ1-6; D unclear. V was pared by 1 base and J by 10 bases, with 11 bases between. The length of the CDR3 is 14 residues. Germline V gene sequence: CDR1 SGHDN, CDR2 FVKESK. Here the CDR3 DNA reads TGTGCCAGCAGCCAAGTACGAGAGGGCTCACCCCTCCACTTT. This gives the protein CASSQVREGSPLHF.

V gene TRBV7-8 combines with J gene TRBJ2-7; TRBD2 might be the D (7 bases). Trimming removed 2 bases from V and 4 bases from J, with 15 bases in between. Looked up from germline, CDR1 is SGHVS and CDR2 is FQNEAQ. The CDR3 sequence is 15 residues long. CDR3 amino acids: CASSLRGEGSYEQYF. The CDR3 nucleotides are TGTGCCAGCAGCTTAAGGGGGGAGGGGAGTTACGAGCAGTACTTC.

On this clone: A junction boundary mismatches the germline segment, possibly from a read error. Other DNA sequences within the sample encode an identical CDR3. The genes are TRBV6-5 and TRBJ1-1; D gene ambiguous. Germline assignment: CDR1 MNHEY and CDR2 SVGAGI. The CDR3 is 14 residues long. CDR3 region: CASSYIGVGTEAFF. The CDR3 coding sequence is TGTGCCAGCAGTTACATTGGGGTGGGAACTGAGGCTTTCTTT.

This rearrangement joins TRBV28 to TRBJ1-5; TRBD1 aligns across 10 bases. Germline CDR1 reads MDHEN; CDR2 reads SYDVKM. The V and J ends lost 3 bases and 0 bases, in that order; junction bases with no gene match: 8. The CDR3 extends over 18 amino acids. CDR3 in DNA: TGTGCCAGCAGTTTTGCGGGACAGGGGTGGTATAGCAATCAGCCCCAGCATTTT. It yields the protein CASSFAGQGWYSNQPQHF. Combining the CDR3 with reference TRBV28 and TRBJ1-5 gives the whole variable domain DVKVTQSSRYLVKRTGEKVFLECVQDMDHENMFWYRQDPGLGLRLIYFSYDVKMKEKGDIPEGYSVSREKKERFSLILESASTNQTSMYLCASSFAGQGWYSNQPQHFGDGTRLSIL.

Comment on this clone: This may be a read error, as it is one base from a much larger clone. CDR3 nucleotide sequence: TGTGCCAGCAGCCCCCGGGACAGGGGGGCTACTGAAAAACTGTTTTTT. Protein product: CASSPRDRGATEKLFF. V usage is TRBV28 and J usage is TRBJ1-4, with 11 bases matching TRBD1. This CDR3 comprises 16 residues. Germline trimming cut 6 bases from V and 7 bases from J; bases unmatched to any gene: 10. Germline V gene lookup returns CDR1 MDHEN and CDR2 SYDVKM.

Turning to this clone: A read error is possible here, since a much larger clone lies one base away. V gene TRBV7-3 combines with J gene TRBJ1-6; maybe TRBD1 (5 bases). V was clipped by 5 bases and J by 12 bases, with 23 bases between them. CDR3 length: 16 amino acids. Germline V CDR1 and CDR2: SGHTA, FQGTGA. The chain's CDR3 is CASSLGTIKSGLPLHF. DNA of the CDR3: TGTGCCAGCAGCCTTGGGACTATCAAGAGTGGTTTACCCCTCCACTTT.

V usage is TRBV6-6 and J usage is TRBJ1-1; 7 nucleotides align to TRBD1. Trimming at V came to 6 bases and at J to 4 bases, leaving 8 bases not matched to a gene. CDR1 is MNHNY, CDR2 SVGAGI, per germline (reference sequence). The CDR3 is 14 amino acids. The DNA of the CDR3 is TGTGCCAGCAGCGACAGGGTGGCTGGCACTGAAGCTTTCTTT. It yields the protein CASSDRVAGTEAFF.

The chain combines TRBV7-9 with TRBJ2-4; TRBD2 matches at 7 bases. The V gene end was trimmed by 6 bases and the J gene end by 3 bases; junction bases not matched to a gene: 5. Germline V gene sequence: CDR1 SEHNR, CDR2 FQNEAQ (reference sequence). This CDR3 comprises 14 residues. The DNA of the CDR3 is TGTGCCAGCAGTTTGGTAGCGGGCAAAAACATTCAGTACTTC. Translated, it gives CASSLVAGKNIQYF.

The V gene is TRBV5-6, the J gene TRBJ2-7, with 9 bases lining up with TRBD1. The CDR3 length is 16 residues. The trim removed 3 bases at V and 3 bases at J, leaving 10 bases unmatched. The germline V gene has CDR1 SGHDT and CDR2 YYEEEE. This CDR3 is CASSSGTGRLIYEQYF. The CDR3 nucleotides are TGTGCCAGCAGCTCCGGGACAGGGCGTTTGATCTACGAGCAGTACTTC.

With respect to this clone: This CDR3 is also generated by other DNA sequences in the sample. This chain connects TRBV30 to TRBJ2-1, with D perhaps matching TRBD2 (6 bases). CDR1 is GTSNPN and CDR2 is SVGIG in the germline V gene (reference sequence). Trimming took 0 bases from V and 4 from J, leaving 10 bases between them. This CDR3 contains 14 residues. The CDR3 DNA follows: TGTGCCTGGAGTGTAGGAGGGATTTACAATGAGCAGTTCTTC. Translation gives CAWSVGGIYNEQFF.

J is TRBJ2-1 and V is TRBV9, with D perhaps TRBD2 (6 bases). Per germline, CDR1 SGDLS and CDR2 YYNGEE. This CDR3 is built from 16 residues. Trimming pared 4 bases from V and 7 bases from J, leaving 21 bases between. For the CDR3, the DNA is TGTGCCAGCAGCCCTACAAGTTCCGGGAGCAGAAATGAGCAGTTCTTC. Its translation: CASSPTSSGSRNEQFF. The full variable domain, completed using reference TRBV9 and TRBJ2-1, is DSGVTQTPKHLITATGQRVTLRCSPRSGDLSVYWYQQSLDQGLQFLIQYYNGEERAKGNILERFSAQQFPDLHSELNLSSLELGDSALYFCASSPTSSGSRNEQFFGPGTRLTVL.

In this sample, this clone turned up once. Other DNA sequences from this sample encode an identical CDR3 as well. DNA of the CDR3: TGTGCCAGCAGCGACCAGGGGTTGAACACTGAAGCTTTCTTT. Protein sequence: CASSDQGLNTEAFF. The chain combines TRBV13 with TRBJ1-1; tentative D call: TRBD1 (6 bases). The CDR3 totals 14 residues. Germline V gene sequence: CDR1 PRHDT, CDR2 FYEKMQ (reference sequence). Trimming shortened V by 5 bases and J by 0 bases, and 10 bases separated the two germline ends.

This rearrangement joins TRBV28 to TRBJ2-5; TRBD2 aligns across 8 bases. Germline values: CDR1 MDHEN, CDR2 SYDVKM. The CDR3 is made up of 14 amino acids. The trim removed 3 bases at V and 4 bases at J, leaving 4 bases unmatched. The DNA of the CDR3 is TGTGCCAGCAGTTTGGAGGCGGGAGGAGAGACCCAGTACTTC. This encodes CASSLEAGGETQYF.

This clone appeared once. The chain links TRBV25-1 to TRBJ1-4, with D maybe TRBD1 (6 bases). Between the trimmed V and J ends, which lost 8 bases and 6 bases, there was a span of 16 bases. The CDR3 loop spans 14 amino acids. The germline V gene encodes CDR1 MGHDK and CDR2 SYGVNS. For the CDR3, the DNA is TGTGCCAGCGGTTCGGGGACATTGGATGAAAAACTGTTTTTT. Amino acid sequence: CASGSGTLDEKLFF.

The chain recombines TRBV27 with TRBJ2-7; 7 nucleotides agree with TRBD1. Per germline, CDR1 MNHEY and CDR2 SMNVEV (reference sequence). V gave up 4 bases and J gave up 3 bases; unmatched junction bases: 9. There are 15 residues in the CDR3. The CDR3 here is CASSSLTTGNYEQYF. The CDR3 DNA follows: TGTGCCAGCAGTTCTCTAACGACAGGGAACTACGAGCAGTACTTC.

J is TRBJ2-3 and V is TRBV5-4; possibly TRBD1 or TRBD2 for D (6 bases each). The germline V and J ends were trimmed by 4 bases and 4 bases, with 16 bases remaining between them. Germline CDR1 reads SGHNT; CDR2 reads YYREEE (reference sequence). The CDR3 extends over 15 amino acids. As DNA, the CDR3 is TGTGCCAGCAGCCAGGGACCCGGGGGCCCAGATACGCAGTATTTT. As protein: CASSQGPGGPDTQYF.

The chain is built from TRBV6-6 and TRBJ1-3; TRBD1 matches 7 bases. The CDR3 loop spans 14 amino acids. Germline V gene sequence: CDR1 MNHNY, CDR2 SVGAGI (reference sequence). J lost 0 bases, V lost 6 bases, and 2 bases had no gene match. The CDR3 nucleotides read TGTGCCAGCAGGCGACAGGGCTCTGGAAACACCATATATTTT. Translated, it gives CASRRQGSGNTIYF.

This chain joins TRBV4-2 and TRBJ2-3; 10 bases match TRBD2. V dropped 6 bases and J dropped 4; count of bases not matched to a gene: 7. This CDR3 region has 15 residues. In germline, CDR1 is LGHNA, CDR2 YNFKEQ. CDR3 residues: CASRDVAGGSDTQYF. The CDR3 DNA sequence: TGTGCCAGCAGGGATGTAGCGGGGGGCTCAGATACGCAGTATTTT.

V is TRBV5-1 and J is TRBJ1-2; D gene ambiguous. Deletions cut 4 bases from V and 6 bases from J, with 28 bases between. CDR3 length equals 18 residues. Germline V lookup: CDR1 SGHRS, CDR2 YFSETQ. As DNA, the CDR3 is TGCGCCAGCAGCCCATCGATGATAGGACTGGCGCTTAAGGATGGCTACACCTTC. This codes for CASSPSMIGLALKDGYTF.

V gene TRBV29-1 combines with J gene TRBJ2-5; D is unclear. V was trimmed by 3 bases and J by 10 bases, leaving 6 bases between them. The CDR3 length is 9 residues. CDR1 is SQVTM, CDR2 ANQGSEA, per germline. The CDR3 coding sequence is TGCAGCGTTGAGAATGACCAGTACTTC. Translated, it gives CSVENDQYF.

This clone was observed once. V usage is TRBV4-1 and J usage is TRBJ2-7; 11 bases map to TRBD2. Per the germline V gene, CDR1 is MGHRA and CDR2 is YSYEKL. This CDR3 has 16 residues. After removal of 0 bases from V and 5 bases from J, the junction contained 6 bases not matched to a gene. The CDR3, as DNA: TGCGCCAGCAGCCAAGATGCTAGCGGGAGGCTCAACGAGCAGTACTTC. It is translated as CASSQDASGRLNEQYF.

The chain links TRBV7-9 to TRBJ2-1; perhaps D is TRBD1 or TRBD2 (7 bases each). CDR3 length: 15 amino acids. Germline CDR1 SEHNR, CDR2 FQNEAQ (reference sequence). V dropped 5 bases and J dropped 4 bases, with 15 bases sitting between them. The CDR3 here is CASSRGDSTYNEQFF. The CDR3 nucleotides read TGTGCCAGCAGCCGGGGGGACAGCACTTACAATGAGCAGTTCTTC.

The gene calls are TRBV14 and TRBJ2-5; unclear D gene. CDR1 and CDR2 (germline): SGHDN, FVKESK. The CDR3 loop spans 12 amino acids. V was clipped by 4 bases and J by 4 bases, with 7 bases between them. CDR3 coding DNA: TGTGCCAGCAGCCTGTTGAGAGAGACCCAGTACTTC. Translating it yields CASSLLRETQYF.